This TCR beta chain was sequenced in a study of control samples from healthy donors and cancer patients. Profiling relied on immunoSEQ multiplex PCR, and the TCRdb table lists in-frame clones only, not all of them. Here the sample spans about 120,000 clones, 70% to 90% being singletons. The receptor's source is a man aged 50-60 years in good health. Sequenced: blood.

The CDR3 sequence: CASSLEGQGNQPQHF. As DNA, the CDR3 is TGTGCCAGCAGCTTAGAGGGACAGGGTAATCAGCCCCAGCATTTT. The chain combines TRBV7-2 with TRBJ1-5; 9 nucleotides match TRBD1. V lost 1 base to trimming and J lost 4 bases; unmatched junction nucleotides: 2. From germline, CDR1 is SGHTA and CDR2 FQGNSA. The CDR3 spans 15 residues.